The 24 T cell receptor beta chains presented below share a single source sample, sequenced in a study of blood T cell repertoires in COVID-19. Only in-frame clones appear in the TCRdb table, and some are missing; sequencing was by immunoSEQ multiplex PCR. Of under 150,000 clones listed, 75% to 85% are singletons. The sample consisted of peripheral blood. Receptors originate from a man in his sixties with active or convalescent COVID-19.

This clone was picked up a small number of times. This chain uses TRBV19 with TRBJ1-4; 7 nucleotides agree with TRBD1. The CDR3 runs 14 residues. V lost 8 bases and J lost 7; bases outside the gene matches: 10. Germline values: CDR1 LNHDA, CDR2 SQIVND (reference sequence). The CDR3 DNA sequence: TGTGCCAGTCTCCAACAGGGGTTGGGTGAAAAACTGTTTTTT. This encodes CASLQQGLGEKLFF.

This clone showed up just once. This chain uses TRBV29-1 with TRBJ1-4; 7 nucleotides line up with TRBD1. Germline values: CDR1 SQVTM, CDR2 ANQGSEA. This CDR3 region has 16 residues. V lost 4 bases to trimming and J lost 3 bases; unmatched junction nucleotides: 11. CDR3: CSVGPRQGGANEKLFF. The CDR3 nucleotides are TGCAGCGTTGGGCCCCGTCAGGGGGGAGCTAATGAAAAACTGTTTTTT.

V usage is TRBV12-5 and J usage is TRBJ2-2; D is unresolved. This CDR3 region has 13 residues. The V gene lost 2 bases and the J gene lost 3 bases, with 4 bases spanning the gap. In germline, CDR1 is LGHNT, CDR2 FRNRAP. The CDR3 here is CASGLPYTGELFF. The CDR3, as DNA: TGTGCTAGTGGTTTGCCCTACACCGGGGAGCTGTTTTTT.

Here the CDR3 reads CASSPEGERPKGEKLFF. The CDR3 DNA sequence: TGTGCCAGCTCACCAGAAGGGGAAAGACCAAAGGGGGAAAAACTGTTTTTT. The chain joins TRBV18 to TRBJ1-4, with D maybe TRBD1 (5 bases). V lost 2 bases to trimming and J lost 8 bases, with 21 bases between them. The CDR3 is made up of 17 amino acids. Germline loops: CDR1 KGHSH, CDR2 LQKENI.

The chain carries TRBV11-2 and TRBJ1-1, with TRBD1 identical over 8 bases. V shed 1 base, J shed 3 bases, and the junction held 7 bases outside the gene matches. Germline V lookup: CDR1 SGHAT, CDR2 FQNNGV. The CDR3 has 16 residues. CDR3 coding DNA: TGTGCCAGCAGCTTAGTCGGACCAGGGGGCGACACTGAAGCTTTCTTT. Translation gives CASSLVGPGGDTEAFF.

This clone appeared once. The rearrangement uses TRBV4-3 and TRBJ2-7, with 12 bases matching TRBD2. Unmatched junction bases numbered 1, after V lost 4 bases and J lost 3 bases. CDR1 and CDR2 (germline): LGHNA, YSLEER. This CDR3 contains 14 residues. CDR3 amino acids: CASSRTSGIYEQYF. In DNA form, the CDR3 reads TGCGCCAGCAGCCGGACTAGCGGGATCTACGAGCAGTACTTC.

V usage is TRBV28 and J usage is TRBJ1-2, with D hard to call. Germline CDR1 is MDHEN and CDR2 is SYDVKM. The length of the CDR3 is 10 residues. The V and J ends lost 6 bases and 13 bases respectively, with 12 bases between them. The CDR3 protein is CASSSPMLTF. Written as DNA, the CDR3 is TGTGCCAGCAGCTCTCCTATGCTCACCTTC.

The gene calls are TRBV5-1 and TRBJ1-2, with a possible D match to TRBD1 (6 bases). Germline CDR1 reads SGHRS; CDR2 reads YFSETQ. The CDR3 extends over 13 amino acids. V was trimmed by 2 bases and J by 7 bases, leaving 12 bases between them. CDR3 nucleotide sequence: TGCGCCAGCAGCTTAAACAGGGTTGGTGGCTACACCTTC. This sequence encodes CASSLNRVGGYTF.

This rearrangement joins TRBV5-8 to TRBJ1-2; D not certain. The CDR3 sequence is 13 residues long. V gave up 10 bases and J gave up 4 bases, with 17 bases separating them. Germline V gene sequence: CDR1 SGHTS, CDR2 YDEGEE. This CDR3 is CAGTSREGYGYTF. CDR3 nucleotide sequence: TGTGCCGGAACCTCTCGCGAGGGCTATGGCTACACCTTC.

The chain employs TRBV10-3 and TRBJ2-7; 9 nucleotides line up with TRBD1. Trimming cost V 3 bases and J 2 bases; bases outside gene matches: 5. Per germline, CDR1 ENHRY and CDR2 SYGVKD. CDR3 length: 15 residues. The CDR3 sequence: CAISDSDRGAYEQYF. DNA for the CDR3: TGTGCCATCAGTGACTCCGACAGGGGGGCCTACGAGCAGTACTTC.

The table lists this clone with many counts. V gene TRBV27 combines with J gene TRBJ2-7; 8 nucleotides match TRBD2. The CDR3 has 15 amino acids. The germline V gene has CDR1 MNHEY and CDR2 SMNVEV (reference sequence). After removal of 4 bases from V and 4 bases from J, the junction contained 9 bases not matched to a gene. CDR3 in amino acids: CASSSIAGRYYEQYF. In DNA, the CDR3 is TGTGCCAGCAGTTCCATAGCGGGGCGGTATTACGAGCAGTACTTC.

This clone was seen a few times. CDR3 in DNA: TGTGCCAGCAGCTTCAGTGACACCGGGGAGCTGTTTTTT. It translates to CASSFSDTGELFF. The V and J genes are TRBV9 and TRBJ2-2; D gene unclear. The V gene lost 4 bases and the J gene lost 3 bases, with 7 bases spanning the gap. Looked up from germline, CDR1 is SGDLS and CDR2 is YYNGEE. The length of the CDR3 is 13 residues. Looking up the rest from reference TRBV9 and TRBJ2-2 gives the full variable domain: DSGVTQTPKHLITATGQRVTLRCSPRSGDLSVYWYQQSLDQGLQFLIQYYNGEERAKGNILERFSAQQFPDLHSELNLSSLELGDSALYFCASSFSDTGELFFGEGSRLTVL.

This chain links TRBV19 with TRBJ1-4, with 7 bases identical to TRBD1. With V trimmed by 7 bases and J by 7 bases, 6 bases remained unmatched. The CDR3 spans 13 residues. CDR1 and CDR2 (germline): LNHDA, SQIVND (reference sequence). DNA for the CDR3: TGTGCCAGTACCCCGACAGGGACTGAAAAACTGTTTTTT. Its translation is CASTPTGTEKLFF.

The chain employs TRBV5-6 and TRBJ1-3; D is ambiguous. CDR3 size: 17 residues. Trimming pared 0 bases from V and 3 bases from J, leaving 16 bases between. Per the germline V gene, CDR1 is SGHDT and CDR2 is YYEEEE. CDR3 amino acids: CASSLVAGRTSGNTIYF. CDR3 nucleotides: TGTGCCAGCAGCTTGGTGGCGGGCCGTACAAGTGGAAACACCATATATTTT.

The chain recombines TRBV7-9 with TRBJ2-1; D unclear. The CDR3 is made up of 14 amino acids. The germline V gene has CDR1 SEHNR and CDR2 FQNEAQ (reference sequence). Trimming stripped 1 base from V and 4 bases from J, with 8 bases between. This CDR3 reads CASSLEHIYNEQFF. As DNA, the CDR3 is TGTGCCAGCAGCTTAGAGCATATATACAATGAGCAGTTCTTC.

The V call is TRBV4-2, the J call TRBJ2-5; 7 bases align to TRBD2. The CDR3 covers 14 residues. V lost 1 base and J lost 4; bases outside the gene matches: 3. Per the germline V gene, CDR1 is LGHNA and CDR2 is YNFKEQ. For the CDR3, the DNA is TGTGCCAGCAGCCAAGTGCGGGGGTTAGAGACCCAGTACTTC. Translated, it gives CASSQVRGLETQYF.

In its sample, this clone was seen once. The J gene is TRBJ2-3, the V gene TRBV5-6; D gene ambiguous. The CDR3 contains 15 residues. Germline CDR1 and CDR2: SGHDT and YYEEEE. V was trimmed by 3 bases and J by 6 bases, leaving 17 bases between them. This CDR3 is CASSSPTLWADTQYF. In DNA form, the CDR3 reads TGTGCCAGCAGCTCCCCTACTCTGTGGGCGGATACGCAGTATTTT.

The chain recombines TRBV9 with TRBJ2-2, with a tentative D call TRBD1 (6 bases). Trimming took 4 bases from V and 0 from J, leaving 13 bases between them. CDR3 size: 16 residues. Per the germline V gene, CDR1 is SGDLS and CDR2 is YYNGEE. In DNA, the CDR3 is TGTGCCAGCAGCCCCCGGGACAAAGCGAACACCGGGGAGCTGTTTTTT. Translated, it gives CASSPRDKANTGELFF.

The rearrangement links TRBV7-2 to TRBJ1-2; D remains ambiguous. Trimming left V 1 base short and J 6 bases short, with 12 bases between. The CDR3 extends over 14 amino acids. In germline, CDR1 is SGHTA, CDR2 FQGNSA. Here the CDR3 reads CASSLGRQRNGYTF. CDR3 sequence (DNA): TGTGCCAGCAGCTTAGGCAGGCAGCGGAATGGCTACACCTTC.

This chain links TRBV19 with TRBJ1-2; no definite D call. This CDR3 comprises 12 residues. Between the trimmed V and J ends, which lost 6 bases and 5 bases, there was a span of 10 bases. Germline CDR1 is LNHDA and CDR2 is SQIVND (reference sequence). The CDR3 spells CASSGEVYGYTF. For the CDR3, the DNA is TGTGCCAGTAGCGGGGAAGTGTATGGCTACACCTTC.

The chain carries TRBV27 and TRBJ2-5; no reliable D call. CDR3 length equals 17 residues. Germline values: CDR1 MNHEY, CDR2 SMNVEV (reference sequence). Trimming took 3 bases from V and 1 from J, leaving 18 bases between them. Written as DNA, the CDR3 is TGTGCCAGCAGTTTGCGTTCGGTGCGGAACCTCCAAGAGACCCAGTACTTC. Amino acids: CASSLRSVRNLQETQYF.

As concerns this clone: Additional DNA sequences in this sample encode the identical CDR3. The rearrangement links TRBV5-1 to TRBJ1-2, with TRBD1 identical over 7 bases. This CDR3 has 13 residues. Germline V gene sequence: CDR1 SGHRS, CDR2 YFSETQ. V was pared by 0 bases and J by 6 bases, with 2 bases of the junction left unmatched. The CDR3 loop is CASSLGQGDGYTF. Written as DNA, the CDR3 is TGCGCCAGCAGCTTGGGTCAGGGGGATGGCTACACCTTC.

This chain joins TRBV7-8 and TRBJ1-3; the match to TRBD1 covers 7 bases. Germline-derived CDR1 and CDR2 are SGHVS and FQNEAQ. CDR3 size: 18 residues. With V trimmed by 0 bases and J by 2 bases, 10 bases remained unmatched. CDR3 sequence: CASSLARRFQGAGNTIYF. CDR3 nucleotide sequence: TGTGCCAGCAGCTTAGCCCGTAGGTTTCAGGGGGCTGGAAACACCATATATTTT.

This rearrangement joins TRBV7-2 to TRBJ2-5, with D tentatively TRBD2 (6 bases). Between the trimmed V and J ends, which lost 2 bases and 5 bases, there was a span of 18 bases. The germline V gene has CDR1 SGHTA and CDR2 FQGNSA. This CDR3 has 16 amino acids. The CDR3 sequence: CASSLRGLTFSETQYF. In DNA form, the CDR3 reads TGTGCCAGCAGCTTAAGGGGACTGACCTTCAGTGAGACCCAGTACTTC.